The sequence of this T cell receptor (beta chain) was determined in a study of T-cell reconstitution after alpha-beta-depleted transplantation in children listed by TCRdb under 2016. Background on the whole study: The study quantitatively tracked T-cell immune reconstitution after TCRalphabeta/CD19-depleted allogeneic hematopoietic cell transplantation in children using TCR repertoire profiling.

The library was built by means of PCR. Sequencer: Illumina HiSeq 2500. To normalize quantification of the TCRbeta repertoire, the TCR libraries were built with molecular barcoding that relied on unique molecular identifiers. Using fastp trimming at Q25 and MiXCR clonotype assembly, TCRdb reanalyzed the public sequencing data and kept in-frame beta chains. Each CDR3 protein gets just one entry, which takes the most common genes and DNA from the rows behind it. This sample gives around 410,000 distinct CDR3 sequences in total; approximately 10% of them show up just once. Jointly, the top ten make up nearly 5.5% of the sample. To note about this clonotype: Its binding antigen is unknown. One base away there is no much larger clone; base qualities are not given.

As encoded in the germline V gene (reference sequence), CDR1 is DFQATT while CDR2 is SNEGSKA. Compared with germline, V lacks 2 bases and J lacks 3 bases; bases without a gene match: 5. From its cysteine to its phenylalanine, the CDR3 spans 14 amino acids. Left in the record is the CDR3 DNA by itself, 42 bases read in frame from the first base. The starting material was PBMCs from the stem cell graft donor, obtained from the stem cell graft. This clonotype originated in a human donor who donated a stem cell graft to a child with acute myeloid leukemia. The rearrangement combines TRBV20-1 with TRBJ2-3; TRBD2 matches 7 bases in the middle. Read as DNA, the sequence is TGCAGTGCTAGATCCCAGCGGGGAACAGATACGCAGTATTTT. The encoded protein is CSARSQRGTDTQYF.